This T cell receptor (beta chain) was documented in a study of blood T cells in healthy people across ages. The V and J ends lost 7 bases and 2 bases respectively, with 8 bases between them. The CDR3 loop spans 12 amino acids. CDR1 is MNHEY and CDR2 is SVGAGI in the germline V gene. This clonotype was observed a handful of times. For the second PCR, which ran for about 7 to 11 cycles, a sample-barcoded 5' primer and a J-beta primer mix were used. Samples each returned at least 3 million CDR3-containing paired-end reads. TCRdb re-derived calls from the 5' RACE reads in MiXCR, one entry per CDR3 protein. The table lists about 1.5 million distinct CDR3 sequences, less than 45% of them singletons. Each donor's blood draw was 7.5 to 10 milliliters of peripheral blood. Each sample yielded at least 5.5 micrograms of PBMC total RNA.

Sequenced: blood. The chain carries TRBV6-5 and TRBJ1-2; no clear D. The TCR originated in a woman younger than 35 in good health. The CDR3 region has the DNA TGTGCCAGCATGAGGAGGAACTATGGCTACACCTTC. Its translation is CASMRRNYGYTF.